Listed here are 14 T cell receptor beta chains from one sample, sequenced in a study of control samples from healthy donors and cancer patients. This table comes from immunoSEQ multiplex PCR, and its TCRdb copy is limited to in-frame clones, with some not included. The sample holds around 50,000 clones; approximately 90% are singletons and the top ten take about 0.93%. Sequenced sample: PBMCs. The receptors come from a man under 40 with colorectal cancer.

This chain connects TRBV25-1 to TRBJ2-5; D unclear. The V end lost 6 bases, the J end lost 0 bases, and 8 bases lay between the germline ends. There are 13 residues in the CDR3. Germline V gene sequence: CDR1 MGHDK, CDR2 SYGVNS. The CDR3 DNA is TGTGCCAGCAGACTACAGCACCAAGAGACCCAGTACTTC. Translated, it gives CASRLQHQETQYF.

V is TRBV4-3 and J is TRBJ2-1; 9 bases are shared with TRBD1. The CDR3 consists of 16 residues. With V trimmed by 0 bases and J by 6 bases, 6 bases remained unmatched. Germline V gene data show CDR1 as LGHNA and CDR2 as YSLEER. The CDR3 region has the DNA TGCGCCAGCAGCCAAGATAGGACAGGGGCCGCCAATGAGCAGTTCTTC. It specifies CASSQDRTGAANEQFF.

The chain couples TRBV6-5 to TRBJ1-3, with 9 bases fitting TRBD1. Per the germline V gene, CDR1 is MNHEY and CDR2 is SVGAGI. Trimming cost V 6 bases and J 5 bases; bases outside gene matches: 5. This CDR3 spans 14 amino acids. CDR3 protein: CASRPGTGRNTIYF. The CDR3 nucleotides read TGTGCCAGCAGGCCCGGGACAGGGAGAAACACCATATATTTT.

DNA of the CDR3: TGTGCCAGCTCACCACGACTCCCCCAAGGAGATACGCAGTATTTT. It specifies CASSPRLPQGDTQYF. The chain couples TRBV18 to TRBJ2-3; no firm D call. Germline V gives CDR1 KGHSH, CDR2 LQKENI. V dropped 1 base and J dropped 5 bases, with 13 bases sitting between them. The CDR3 covers 15 residues.

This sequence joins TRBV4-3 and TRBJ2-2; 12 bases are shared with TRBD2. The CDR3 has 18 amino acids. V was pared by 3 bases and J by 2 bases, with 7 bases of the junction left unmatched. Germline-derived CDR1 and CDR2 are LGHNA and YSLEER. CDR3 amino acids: CASSQGSTSGGNTGELFF. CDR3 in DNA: TGCGCCAGCAGCCAGGGTTCGACTAGCGGGGGAAACACCGGGGAGCTGTTTTTT.

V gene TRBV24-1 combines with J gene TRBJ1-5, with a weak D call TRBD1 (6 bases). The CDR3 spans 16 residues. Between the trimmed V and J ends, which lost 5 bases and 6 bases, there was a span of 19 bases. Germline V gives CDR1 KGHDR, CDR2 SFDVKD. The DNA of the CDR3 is TGTGCCACCAGTGCGACGATTGGACAGAATGGTCAGCCCCAGCATTTT. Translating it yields CATSATIGQNGQPQHF.

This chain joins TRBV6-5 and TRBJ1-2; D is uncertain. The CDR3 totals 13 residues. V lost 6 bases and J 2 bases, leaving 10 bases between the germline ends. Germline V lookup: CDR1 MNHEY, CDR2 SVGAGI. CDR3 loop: CASSHDGNYGYTF. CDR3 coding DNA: TGTGCCAGCAGCCACGACGGGAACTATGGCTACACCTTC.

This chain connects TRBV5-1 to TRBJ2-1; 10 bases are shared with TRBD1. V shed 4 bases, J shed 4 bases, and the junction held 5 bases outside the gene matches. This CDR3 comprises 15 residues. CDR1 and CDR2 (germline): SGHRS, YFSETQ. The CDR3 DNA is TGCGCCAGCAGCCCGGGACAGGGGAGATACAATGAGCAGTTCTTC. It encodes CASSPGQGRYNEQFF.

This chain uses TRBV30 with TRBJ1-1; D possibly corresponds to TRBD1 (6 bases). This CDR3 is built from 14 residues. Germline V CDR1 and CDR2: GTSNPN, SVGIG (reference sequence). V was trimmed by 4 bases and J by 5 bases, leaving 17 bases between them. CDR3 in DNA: TGTGCCTGGACAAGAACAGGGTTTTGGACTGAAGCTTTCTTT. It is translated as CAWTRTGFWTEAFF.

The CDR3 sequence: CASSYGGGTSPYGYTF. In DNA form, the CDR3 reads TGTGCCAGCAGTTACGGGGGAGGGACCTCGCCCTATGGCTACACCTTC. The rearrangement joins TRBV6-5 to TRBJ1-2; perhaps TRBD1 as D (5 bases). The germline V gene has CDR1 MNHEY and CDR2 SVGAGI. The CDR3 is 16 amino acids. V was trimmed by 2 bases and J by 4 bases, leaving 17 bases between them.

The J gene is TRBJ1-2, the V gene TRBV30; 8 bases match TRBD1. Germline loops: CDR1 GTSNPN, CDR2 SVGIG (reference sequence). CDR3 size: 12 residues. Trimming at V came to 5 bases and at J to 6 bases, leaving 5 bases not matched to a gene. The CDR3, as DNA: TGTGCCTGGGTGACAGGGGCCCATGGCTACACCTTC. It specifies CAWVTGAHGYTF.

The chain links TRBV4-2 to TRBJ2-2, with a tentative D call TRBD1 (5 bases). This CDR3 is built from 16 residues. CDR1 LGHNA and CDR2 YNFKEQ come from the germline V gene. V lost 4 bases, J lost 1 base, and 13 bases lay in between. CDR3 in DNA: TGTGCCAGCAGCCGGACCGACGGACAGAACACCGGGGAGCTGTTTTTT. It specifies CASSRTDGQNTGELFF.

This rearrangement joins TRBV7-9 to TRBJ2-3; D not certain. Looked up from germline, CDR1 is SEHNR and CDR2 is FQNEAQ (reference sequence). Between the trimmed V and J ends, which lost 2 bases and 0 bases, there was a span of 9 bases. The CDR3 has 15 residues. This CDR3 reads CASSLRLKSTDTQYF. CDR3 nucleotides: TGTGCCAGCAGCTTACGACTTAAAAGCACAGATACGCAGTATTTT. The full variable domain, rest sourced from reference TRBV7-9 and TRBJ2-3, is DTGVSQNPRHKITKRGQNVTFRCDPISEHNRLYWYRQTLGQGPEFLTYFQNEAQLEKSRLLSDRFSAERPKGSFSTLEIQRTEQGDSAMYLCASSLRLKSTDTQYFGPGTRLTVL.

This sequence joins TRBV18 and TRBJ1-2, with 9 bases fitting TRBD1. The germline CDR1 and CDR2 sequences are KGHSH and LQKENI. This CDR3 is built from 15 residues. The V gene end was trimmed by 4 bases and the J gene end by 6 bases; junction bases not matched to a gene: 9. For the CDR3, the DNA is TGTGCCAGCTCACGAAACAGGGGGCAAGGGGATGGCTACACCTTC. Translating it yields CASSRNRGQGDGYTF.